This T cell receptor (beta chain) was sequenced for a study of blood T cells in healthy people across ages. Study-level points and caveats: Strong correlation existed between TCR beta diversity and naive T cell percentage.

Next came a second PCR, run for roughly 6 to 11 cycles, which used a sample-barcoded 5' primer along with a J-beta primer mix. Every single cDNA molecule received a tag from a template-switch adaptor with 12 random nucleotides. TCRdb recomputed calls from the 5' RACE reads with MiXCR, one row per CDR3 protein. Seen here are about 830,000 distinct CDR3 sequences, 58% observed once, and the top ten hold 22%. This clonotype has only a few counts. The target antigen is unknown. With each sample, at least 6 micrograms of total RNA were extracted. CDR3 length equals 12 residues. V was shortened by 6 bases and J by 4 bases, with 10 bases between the two germline ends. CDR1 DFQATT and CDR2 SNEGSKA come from the germline V gene (reference sequence).

The sequence derives from a man aged 25-40 years in good health. The chain couples TRBV20-1 to TRBJ2-1; possible D gene TRBD1, 5 bases. Sequences were obtained from blood. DNA for the CDR3: TGCAGTGCGACAGCAGCGTACAATGAGCAGTTCTTC. Translating it yields CSATAAYNEQFF.